This record covers a single T cell receptor (beta chain). What it recognizes is unknown. The data belong to a study of T cells after posttransplantation cyclophosphamide. Findings and limits, study-wide: Later post-transplant blood repertoires were often dominated by donor CD8+ memory clones.

Repertoires were generated with immunoSEQ multiplex PCR, while TCRdb's copy carries only in-frame clones and drops some. The sample has approximately 50,000 clones; around 94% are singletons. The CDR3 consists of 14 residues. CDR1 and CDR2 from the germline V gene are MNHEY and SVGAGI. Germline trimming cut 6 bases from V and 4 bases from J; bases unmatched to any gene: 4. Sequencing input: PBMCs. The receptor was isolated from a woman aged 25-40 years in good health and a related stem cell transplant donor. The V call is TRBV6-5, the J call TRBJ2-7, with TRBD1 matching over 12 bases. In DNA form, the CDR3 reads TGTGCCAGCAGCAGGGGACAGGGGGCTTACGAGCAGTACTTC. Translation gives CASSRGQGAYEQYF.